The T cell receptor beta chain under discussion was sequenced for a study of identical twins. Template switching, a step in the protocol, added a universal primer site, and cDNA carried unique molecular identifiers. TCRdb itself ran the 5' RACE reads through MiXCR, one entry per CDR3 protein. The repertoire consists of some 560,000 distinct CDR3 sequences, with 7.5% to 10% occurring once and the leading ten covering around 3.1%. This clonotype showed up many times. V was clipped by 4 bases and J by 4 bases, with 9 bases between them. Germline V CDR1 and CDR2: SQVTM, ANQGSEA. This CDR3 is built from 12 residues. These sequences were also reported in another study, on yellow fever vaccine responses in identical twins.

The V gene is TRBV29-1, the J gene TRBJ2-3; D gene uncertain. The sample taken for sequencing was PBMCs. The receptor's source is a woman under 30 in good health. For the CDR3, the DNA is TGCAGCGTTGGACGAGAGGCAGATACGCAGTATTTT. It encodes CSVGREADTQYF.